A selection of T cell receptor beta chains follows, all from one sample in a study of metastatic and nonmetastatic thyroid tumors. TCRdb re-called clones from the PCR reads using MiXCR. The data contain approximately 41,000 clones, 28% of them singletons. The sequenced material came from blood. All receptors come from a male donor with papillary thyroid cancer or a benign thyroid nodule (not recorded which). Some clones in this sample may be carry-over from other donors' samples. Both conserved end residues are part of each CDR3.

TRBV7-8	TRBJ2-7	CASSKTGGPYEQYF
TRBV5-6	TRBJ2-7	CASSYLSTVIPMEQYF
TRBV5-1	TRBJ1-1	CASSRPGANTEAFF
TRBV13	TRBJ1-2	CASSLGQGSTF
TRBV12-3/TRBV12-4	TRBJ1-2	CASKGGQGLRGYTF
TRBV5-1	TRBJ2-2	CASSLGYVGELFF
TRBV2	TRBJ2-1	CAINPPSGGWNEQFF
TRBV10-3	TRBJ1-2	CAIRTGHGAGYGYAF
TRBV6-4	TRBJ2-3	CASSGGGSTDTHSF
TRBV30	TRBJ1-5	CARSGLLGSQHQHF
TRBV5-5	TRBJ2-7	CASSLLTSGYEQYF
TRBV9	TRBJ1-6	CASSVFDGAPLHF
TRBV7-8	TRBJ1-6	CSSSTNNSPLHF
TRBV5-1	TRBJ1-2	CASSSRGTAYGYTF
TRBV7-3	TRBJ2-7	CASSLSPTGTYEQYF
TRBV7-2	TRBJ1-3	CASSLGRISGNTKYF
TRBV9	TRBJ2-7	CAISPSGGSDYEQYF
TRBV6-1	TRBJ2-2	CASSEEYTGELFF
TRBV30	TRBJ1-2	CAWSSGNYGYTF
TRBV20-1	TRBJ1-4	CSATGQPNEKLFF
TRBV6-2/TRBV6-3	TRBJ2-3	CASSPRYQAGGQSTDTQYF
TRBV6-1	TRBJ1-5	CASSPQRNSNQPQHF
TRBV27	TRBJ2-2	CASSSGTAGFWELFF
TRBV4-1	TRBJ1-1	CASSQEDRGRTEAFF
TRBV11-1	TRBJ2-1	CASSLKPSETGDDEQFF
TRBV6-2/TRBV6-3	TRBJ2-7	CASILSPASGTYEQYF
TRBV5-5	TRBJ2-7	CASSLVKGAKYEQYF
TRBV6-2/TRBV6-3	TRBJ2-3	CASAAGGTTDTQYF